These 13 T cell receptor beta chains share one sample of origin, sequenced in a study of beta chain features in type 1 diabetes. Expressed TCRB transcripts got sequenced, as all isolated RNA was reverse transcribed. Generated by immunoSEQ multiplex PCR, the TCRdb table keeps only in-frame clones and is missing some. The sample has about 470,000 clones, about 32% seen once. The specimen sequenced was naive CD4+ T cells from blood. Receptors originate from a young man in good health.

This clone was counted only a few times. The sample has other DNA sequences that encode this CDR3 too. This chain connects TRBV9 to TRBJ2-5; D assignment may be TRBD1 or TRBD2 (5 bases each). Trimming left V 2 bases short and J 1 base short, with 9 bases between. The CDR3 loop spans 14 amino acids. In germline, CDR1 is SGDLS, CDR2 YYNGEE. Written as DNA, the CDR3 is TGTGCCAGCAGCGTGGGACCCATCCAAGAGACCCAGTACTTC. Amino acid sequence: CASSVGPIQETQYF.

V and J are TRBV5-1 and TRBJ2-1; D remains ambiguous. V was clipped by 3 bases and J by 5 bases, with 9 bases between them. This CDR3 has 13 residues. Germline CDR1 reads SGHRS; CDR2 reads YFSETQ. The CDR3 bases are TGCGCCAGCAGCTCAAACCCAAACAATGAGCAGTTCTTC. Amino acid sequence: CASSSNPNNEQFF.

This clone has just a few counts. The chain is built from TRBV2 and TRBJ2-7; possibly TRBD1 or TRBD2 for D (6 bases each). Germline CDR1 reads SNHLY; CDR2 reads FYNNEI. CDR3 length: 11 amino acids. V lost 10 bases, J lost 6 bases, and 13 bases lay in between. In DNA form, the CDR3 reads TGTGCCACCATGGAGGGGGTCGAGCAGTACTTC. Translated: CATMEGVEQYF.

The chain is built from TRBV2 and TRBJ2-4; tentatively, D is TRBD2 (5 bases). Germline lookup yields CDR1 SNHLY and CDR2 FYNNEI. The CDR3 contains 11 residues. The ends were cut back, 7 bases at V and 12 bases at J, with 13 bases in the middle. CDR3 loop: CASTREGPQYF. In nucleotides, the CDR3 is TGTGCCAGCACCCGTGAGGGTCCTCAGTACTTC.

The CDR3: CASTSVPGGRLDTQYF. DNA for the CDR3: TGTGCCAGCACCTCTGTCCCCGGGGGCCGTTTAGATACGCAGTATTTT. J is TRBJ2-3 and V is TRBV7-9; D is possibly TRBD1 or TRBD2 (6 bases each). The CDR3 has 16 amino acids. V dropped 7 bases and J dropped 5 bases, with 22 bases sitting between them. CDR1 and CDR2 (germline): SEHNR, FQNEAQ (reference sequence).

This chain links TRBV7-6 with TRBJ2-7; D perhaps matches TRBD1 (6 bases). The V and J ends lost 7 bases and 1 base respectively, with 11 bases between them. This CDR3 region has 13 residues. Germline CDR1 and CDR2: SGHVS and FNYEAQ. The CDR3 bases are TGTGCCAGCAAGGGGGTCGATTCCTACGAGCAGTACTTC. Its protein is CASKGVDSYEQYF.

The gene calls are TRBV5-1 and TRBJ1-5, with D possibly matching TRBD1 (6 bases). CDR1 is SGHRS and CDR2 is YFSETQ in the germline V gene. The CDR3 has 15 amino acids. V shed 5 bases and J shed 3 bases, with 15 bases lying between them. CDR3 region: CASSLYGQSNQPQHF. CDR3 bases: TGCGCCAGCAGTTTGTATGGACAGTCCAATCAGCCCCAGCATTTT.

The chain has TRBV5-1 and TRBJ2-1, with D perhaps matching TRBD1 (6 bases). V was trimmed by 0 bases and J by 7 bases, leaving 11 bases between them. In germline, CDR1 is SGHRS, CDR2 YFSETQ. The CDR3 covers 14 residues. This CDR3 reads CASSLGQEMNEQFF. DNA of the CDR3: TGCGCCAGCAGCTTGGGACAGGAGATGAATGAGCAGTTCTTC.

This clone was counted only a few times. The J gene is TRBJ1-4, the V gene TRBV23-1; no firm D call. TRBV23-1 belongs to the ORF category, with a function that is uncertain. Trimming removed 5 bases at V and 8 bases at J, with 18 bases between. CDR3 size: 15 residues. The CDR3 bases are TGCGCCAGCAGTGACGGCGCTAGACAAGGGGAAAAACTGTTTTTT. Protein product: CASSDGARQGEKLFF.

This clone was seen more than once but under ten times. This chain joins TRBV28 and TRBJ2-7, with D perhaps matching TRBD2 (5 bases). Trimming took off 5 bases at V and 12 bases at J, with 17 bases between the two ends. This CDR3 is 12 amino acids long. CDR1 is MDHEN and CDR2 is SYDVKM in the germline V gene. This chain's CDR3 is CASSPLGSRGYF. Written as DNA, the CDR3 is TGTGCCAGCAGTCCCTTGGGATCCCGGGGGTACTTC. Based on the CDR3 plus reference TRBV28 and TRBJ2-7, the full variable domain is DVKVTQSSRYLVKRTGEKVFLECVQDMDHENMFWYRQDPGLGLRLIYFSYDVKMKEKGDIPEGYSVSREKKERFSLILESASTNQTSMYLCASSPLGSRGYFGPGTRLTVT.

The chain has TRBV30 and TRBJ2-3; 7 positions agree with TRBD2. Per the germline V gene, CDR1 is GTSNPN and CDR2 is SVGIG (reference sequence). V was clipped by 5 bases and J by 5 bases; unmatched bases: 10. This CDR3 has 14 residues. CDR3 sequence (DNA): TGTGCCTGGGAGCCTAGCGGTTGGGGAGATACGCAGTATTTT. Translated: CAWEPSGWGDTQYF.

The chain joins TRBV29-1 to TRBJ1-1; the D gene is possibly TRBD1 (6 bases). This CDR3 is built from 14 residues. The ends were cut back, 4 bases at V and 0 bases at J, with 12 bases in the middle. Germline CDR1 is SQVTM and CDR2 is ANQGSEA. The CDR3 region has the DNA TGCAGCGTTGCGAGTCAGGGGTTGAACACTGAAGCTTTCTTT. Its protein is CSVASQGLNTEAFF.

This clone has more than one count but fewer than ten. The chain carries TRBV30 and TRBJ1-1; D possibly corresponds to TRBD1 (5 bases). CDR1 and CDR2 (germline): GTSNPN, SVGIG (reference sequence). V was clipped by 5 bases and J by 6 bases, with 16 bases between them. This CDR3 has 13 residues. CDR3 sequence (DNA): TGTGCCTGGGGGGGACGGGAGAAAGCTGAAGCTTTCTTT. Encoded protein: CAWGGREKAEAFF.